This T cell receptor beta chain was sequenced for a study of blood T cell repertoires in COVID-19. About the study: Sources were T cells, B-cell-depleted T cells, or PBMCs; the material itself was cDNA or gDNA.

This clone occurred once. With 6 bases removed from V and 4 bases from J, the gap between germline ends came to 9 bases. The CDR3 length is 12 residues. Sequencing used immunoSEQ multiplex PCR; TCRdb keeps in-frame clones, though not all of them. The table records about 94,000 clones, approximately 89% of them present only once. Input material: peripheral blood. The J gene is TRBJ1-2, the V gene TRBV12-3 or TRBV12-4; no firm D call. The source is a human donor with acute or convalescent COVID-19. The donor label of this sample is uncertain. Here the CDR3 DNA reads TGTGCCAGCAGCCTCCAACTCTATGGCTACACCTTC. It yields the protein CASSLQLYGYTF.